Below, 10 T cell receptor beta chains from the same sample are listed, as sequenced in a study of shared clonotypes between healthy human individuals. The protocol was immunoSEQ multiplex PCR, while the TCRdb copy is restricted to in-frame clones and leaves out a portion. The sample consists of about 1.9 million clones, around 95% of them appearing once. Naive CD8 cells were CD45RO-negative, positively selected for CCR7, excluding terminally differentiated effector memory CD45RA+ cells. Sample: naive CD8+ T cells from PBMCs. The receptor set was obtained from a man younger than 35 in good health. Some clones in this sample may be carry-over from other donors' samples.

CDR3: CASSLMGGLNPYNEQFF. CDR3 DNA: TGTGCCAGCAGCTTAATGGGGGGGCTGAACCCCTACAATGAGCAGTTCTTC. The J gene is TRBJ2-1, the V gene TRBV7-6; perhaps TRBD2 as D (7 bases). V lost 2 bases and J lost 2, with 16 bases in between. The germline V gene encodes CDR1 SGHVS and CDR2 FNYEAQ. There are 17 residues in the CDR3.

CDR3 amino acids: CASSFRSSPADNEQFF. CDR3 nucleotides: TGTGCCAGCAGCTTTAGGAGCTCTCCGGCGGACAATGAGCAGTTCTTC. The rearrangement uses TRBV7-9 and TRBJ2-1; no reliable D call. The V gene's germline CDR1 is SEHNR and CDR2 FQNEAQ (reference sequence). V was cut by 3 bases and J by 5 bases, with 17 bases left in between. There are 16 residues in the CDR3.

The V gene is TRBV10-3, the J gene TRBJ2-7; D is uncertain. Trimming removed 4 bases from V and 6 bases from J, with 10 bases in between. The CDR3 covers 12 residues. The germline V gene has CDR1 ENHRY and CDR2 SYGVKD. CDR3 amino acids: CAISASLSEQYF. The CDR3 nucleotides read TGTGCCATCAGTGCTTCTCTAAGCGAGCAGTACTTC.

The chain carries TRBV5-4 and TRBJ2-7, with TRBD1 matching over 7 bases. Germline-derived CDR1 and CDR2 are SGHNT and YYREEE (reference sequence). The CDR3 contains 16 residues. V dropped 3 bases and J dropped 0; count of bases not matched to a gene: 9. DNA for the CDR3: TGTGCCAGCAGCTCTTCCGACAGGGTGATCTCCTACGAGCAGTACTTC. As protein: CASSSSDRVISYEQYF.

The chain couples TRBV7-6 to TRBJ2-2; D is unresolved. The germline CDR1 and CDR2 sequences are SGHVS and FNYEAQ. The CDR3 is 15 residues long. Trimming pared 3 bases from V and 4 bases from J, leaving 12 bases between. The CDR3 here is CASSLWDSGTGELFF. The DNA for the CDR3 is TGTGCCAGCAGCTTGTGGGATAGTGGCACCGGGGAGCTGTTTTTT.

The J gene is TRBJ2-1, the V gene TRBV5-6, with 9 bases that match TRBD1. Per germline, CDR1 SGHDT and CDR2 YYEEEE. Trimming took 4 bases from V and 8 from J; bases not matched to a gene: 7. The CDR3 length is 14 residues. The CDR3, as DNA: TGTGCCAGCAGCCCCTCGACAGGGGGTCATGAGCAGTTCTTC. Residues: CASSPSTGGHEQFF.

J is TRBJ2-5 and V is TRBV7-3, with 8 positions matching TRBD2. The length of the CDR3 is 15 residues. Germline CDR1 and CDR2: SGHTA and FQGTGA. Losses at the gene ends were 5 bases for V and 4 bases for J; bases not matched to a gene: 9. CDR3 in amino acids: CASSPGAGGSETQYF. CDR3 DNA sequence: TGTGCCAGCAGCCCAGGGGCGGGAGGATCAGAGACCCAGTACTTC.

The chain recombines TRBV5-1 with TRBJ2-7, with 12 bases lining up with TRBD2. Germline V CDR1 and CDR2: SGHRS, YFSETQ. V shed 4 bases and J 0 bases; nucleotides not matched to a gene: 5. CDR3 length: 16 amino acids. CDR3 nucleotides: TGCGCCAGCAGCGCGGGACTAGCGGGTTTCTCCTACGAGCAGTACTTC. Protein product: CASSAGLAGFSYEQYF.

Notes on this clone: The same CDR3 is also encoded by other DNA sequences in this sample. The chain links TRBV14 to TRBJ2-1; D is ambiguous. The CDR3 spans 13 residues. With 0 bases removed from V and 4 bases from J, the gap between germline ends came to 4 bases. Looked up from germline, CDR1 is SGHDN and CDR2 is FVKESK. CDR3 sequence (DNA): TGTGCCAGCAGCCAAGACCGTTACAATGAGCAGTTCTTC. It yields the protein CASSQDRYNEQFF.

This clone is a singleton in its sample. Within the sample, other DNA sequences also encode this same CDR3. The chain uses TRBV4-3 and TRBJ2-7; 9 bases align to TRBD1. The ends lost 0 bases at V and 2 bases at J; junction bases unmatched: 5. The length of the CDR3 is 16 residues. The germline V gene has CDR1 LGHNA and CDR2 YSLEER. The CDR3 region has the DNA TGCGCCAGCAGCCAAGATCTGGACAGGGGTCCCTACGAGCAGTACTTC. It yields the protein CASSQDLDRGPYEQYF.